This T cell receptor beta chain is from a study of CD8 T cells in ankylosing spondylitis. Study-wide points: Relatively scarce in peripheral blood, disease-linked clones were CD8+.

Germline CDR1 and CDR2: SGHTA and FQGNSA. The CDR3 covers 16 residues. The junction had 8 bases not matched to a gene; V was cut back by 3 bases and J by 2 bases. TCRdb reanalysed the 5' RACE reads using MiXCR and keeps one entry per CDR3 protein. This table has 200,000 to 300,000 distinct CDR3 sequences, roughly a tenth appearing once. As concerns this clonotype: No antigen is known for it.

The specimen was blood, either unsorted or a sorted T cell fraction (not recorded which). The TCR was taken from a male donor with ankylosing spondylitis or in good health (not recorded which). The rearrangement uses TRBV7-2 and TRBJ2-7; 9 nucleotides align to TRBD1. The CDR3 sequence is CTSSFSQGQGTYEQYF. As DNA, the CDR3 is TGTACCAGCAGCTTTTCCCAGGGACAGGGTACCTACGAGCAGTACTTC. The full variable domain, its missing parts supplied by reference TRBV7-2 and TRBJ2-7, is GAGVSQSPSNKVTEKGKDVELRCDPISGHTALYWYRQSLGQGLEFLIYFQGNSAPDKSGLPSDRFSAERTGGSVSTLTIQRTQQEDSAVYLCTSSFSQGQGTYEQYFGPGTRLTVT.